The 25 T cell receptor beta chains below all came from one sample that was sequenced in a study of a mutant IDH1 vaccine in newly diagnosed glioma. Noted time point: baseline, week 1 (first vaccination visit). Described treatment: pre-vaccination baseline after standard-of-care therapy. Repertoires were generated with immunoSEQ multiplex PCR, while TCRdb's copy carries only in-frame clones and drops some. The data hold roughly 21,000 clones, with 70% to 90% observed a single time. Sequencing was performed on PBMCs, taken from a glioma patient treated with radiotherapy, temozolomide or both. Every receptor here comes from a man aged 40-55 years with glioma.

The chain employs TRBV15 and TRBJ2-2; D is uncertain. Looked up from germline, CDR1 is LNHNV and CDR2 is YYDKDF (reference sequence). The CDR3 is 13 residues long. The V and J ends lost 1 base and 4 bases respectively, with 4 bases between them. Here the CDR3 reads CATSRVPTGELFF. CDR3 in DNA: TGTGCCACCAGCAGAGTCCCCACCGGGGAGCTGTTTTTT.

The chain has TRBV2 and TRBJ1-6; D is unresolved. CDR1 and CDR2 from the germline V gene are SNHLY and FYNNEI. V shed 1 base and J shed 14 bases, with 15 bases lying between them. The CDR3 loop spans 14 amino acids. The CDR3 coding sequence is TGTGCCAGCAGTGAAGTGGCAGCTGGACGCACCCTCCACTTT. Translating gives CASSEVAAGRTLHF.

The DNA for the CDR3 is TGTGCCAGCAGCTTGGCCCTAGGGGGCAGCGAGCAGTACTTC. This translates into CASSLALGGSEQYF. The chain carries TRBV5-4 and TRBJ2-7; TRBD1 matches at 7 bases. The germline V gene encodes CDR1 SGHNT and CDR2 YYREEE (reference sequence). With 0 bases clipped from V and 6 bases from J, the junction kept 6 bases outside the gene matches. This CDR3 comprises 14 residues.

This clone was seen a few times. The chain recombines TRBV5-5 with TRBJ2-1, with a possible D match to TRBD1 (6 bases). Trimming took off 2 bases at V and 0 bases at J, with 12 bases between the two ends. Germline values: CDR1 SGHKS, CDR2 YYEKEE (reference sequence). The CDR3 has 16 amino acids. The CDR3 is CASSFLDSSSYNEQFF. CDR3 in DNA: TGTGCCAGCAGCTTCCTGGACAGTAGCTCCTACAATGAGCAGTTCTTC.

The chain is built from TRBV27 and TRBJ1-6; no reliable D call. The CDR3 loop spans 13 amino acids. Trimming left V 4 bases short and J 11 bases short, with 12 bases between. Germline assignment: CDR1 MNHEY and CDR2 SMNVEV (reference sequence). CDR3 DNA sequence: TGTGCCAGCAGTTCTAACAATGGGGCACCCCTCCACTTT. Encoded protein: CASSSNNGAPLHF.

This clone is categorized as medium-sized. The CDR3 region is CASSQGAGIRGEKLFF. The CDR3 DNA follows: TGTGCCAGCAGCCAAGGGGCCGGGATCCGTGGAGAAAAACTGTTTTTT. V gene TRBV4-2 combines with J gene TRBJ1-4; D is undetermined. This CDR3 has 16 amino acids. V dropped 1 base and J dropped 8 bases, with 17 bases sitting between them. Germline assignment: CDR1 LGHNA and CDR2 YNFKEQ.

J is TRBJ1-1 and V is TRBV30; D possibly corresponds to TRBD1 (5 bases). V was pared by 0 bases and J by 5 bases, with 16 bases between. This CDR3 has 15 amino acids. Germline CDR1 reads GTSNPN; CDR2 reads SVGIG (reference sequence). The CDR3 nucleotides are TGTGCCTGGAGTGTAGGGAGGGGCGGAGGAACTGAAGCTTTCTTT. Its protein is CAWSVGRGGGTEAFF.

V usage is TRBV6-1 and J usage is TRBJ1-2; 12 positions agree with TRBD1. The germline V gene encodes CDR1 MNHNS and CDR2 SASEGT. J was trimmed by 6 bases and V by 0 bases; bases with no gene match: 8. This CDR3 comprises 17 residues. For the CDR3, the DNA is TGTGCCAGCAGTGAAGCCCGGGACAGGGGGCTTTTGGATGGCTACACCTTC. It codes for CASSEARDRGLLDGYTF.

The V and J genes are TRBV25-1 and TRBJ1-2; a weak D match, TRBD1 (5 bases). The V gene's germline CDR1 is MGHDK and CDR2 SYGVNS. V lost 1 base to trimming and J lost 7 bases, with 10 bases between them. The CDR3 has 13 residues. DNA for the CDR3: TGTGCCAGCAGTGAATGGTCAGGGATTGGCTACACCTTC. It specifies CASSEWSGIGYTF.

The chain recombines TRBV28 with TRBJ1-1; D is uncertain. Germline loops: CDR1 MDHEN, CDR2 SYDVKM. The V end lost 2 bases, the J end lost 1 base, and 2 bases lay between the germline ends. This CDR3 spans 12 amino acids. CDR3: CASSLGNTEAFF. The CDR3 DNA follows: TGTGCCAGCAGTTTAGGGAACACTGAAGCTTTCTTT.

The sample holds one count of this clone. This chain uses TRBV20-1 with TRBJ1-1; D is unresolved. CDR1 is DFQATT, CDR2 SNEGSKA, per germline (reference sequence). V lost 7 bases and J lost 4, with 10 bases in between. This CDR3 is built from 11 residues. The CDR3 loop is CSGEVSTEAFF. As DNA, the CDR3 is TGCAGTGGAGAGGTGTCCACTGAAGCTTTCTTT.

The chain couples TRBV5-4 to TRBJ1-2, with no clear D. V was trimmed by 0 bases and J by 4 bases, leaving 7 bases between them. The CDR3 runs to 13 residues. Germline V CDR1 and CDR2: SGHNT, YYREEE (reference sequence). The CDR3 DNA reads as TGTGCCAGCAGCTTGGCCGGAACCTATGGCTACACCTTC. Translating it yields CASSLAGTYGYTF.

V and J are TRBV5-1 and TRBJ1-1; D remains unclear. In germline, CDR1 is SGHRS, CDR2 YFSETQ. There are 15 residues in the CDR3. V lost 4 bases and J lost 4, with 17 bases in between. The CDR3, as DNA: TGCGCCAGCAGCAACGGGCGAGGATTGGGCACTGAAGCTTTCTTT. Amino acid sequence: CASSNGRGLGTEAFF.

This clone has just one count. The chain recombines TRBV7-2 with TRBJ1-1; D not resolved. Germline V CDR1 and CDR2: SGHTA, FQGNSA. V lost 5 bases to trimming and J lost 0 bases, with 13 bases between them. The length of the CDR3 is 15 residues. The CDR3 bases are TGTGCCAGCAGCCCGGGTTGGGGAATGAACACTGAAGCTTTCTTT. This gives the protein CASSPGWGMNTEAFF.

J is TRBJ1-2 and V is TRBV15; D gene uncertain. CDR1 is LNHNV and CDR2 is YYDKDF in the germline V gene (reference sequence). This CDR3 spans 15 amino acids. The V end was cut by 0 bases, the J end by 0 bases, with 8 bases between. CDR3 loop: CATSRDPIANYGYTF. DNA of the CDR3: TGTGCCACCAGCAGAGATCCGATAGCTAACTATGGCTACACCTTC.

This chain joins TRBV5-6 and TRBJ1-1; D perhaps matches TRBD1 (6 bases). Germline CDR1 is SGHDT and CDR2 is YYEEEE. This CDR3 is built from 14 residues. Between the trimmed V and J ends, which lost 1 base and 4 bases, there was a span of 11 bases. CDR3 loop: CASSLRGQGTEAFF. Here the CDR3 DNA reads TGTGCCAGCAGCTTGCGGGGGCAAGGCACTGAAGCTTTCTTT.

This chain connects TRBV7-6 to TRBJ1-4; D may be TRBD1 (6 bases). Germline V CDR1 and CDR2: SGHVS, FNYEAQ. Trimming pared 6 bases from V and 13 bases from J, leaving 18 bases between. CDR3 length: 13 amino acids. The CDR3 reads CASRRDRQGRLFF. The CDR3 bases are TGTGCCAGCAGACGGGATAGGCAGGGGCGACTGTTTTTT.

The V gene is TRBV4-1, the J gene TRBJ1-1, with TRBD1 as a possible D gene (5 bases). V was shortened by 4 bases and J by 5 bases, with 17 bases between the two germline ends. The CDR3 loop spans 15 amino acids. Germline CDR1 is MGHRA and CDR2 is YSYEKL. The DNA of the CDR3 is TGCGCCAGCAGCCCCACCACCGCCGGGGGGACTGAAGCTTTCTTT. Protein product: CASSPTTAGGTEAFF.

The V call is TRBV4-3, the J call TRBJ1-1; possible D gene TRBD1, 6 bases. Trimming shortened V by 5 bases and J by 0 bases, and 16 bases separated the two germline ends. CDR3 length: 16 amino acids. Germline-derived CDR1 and CDR2 are LGHNA and YSLEER. The CDR3 DNA is TGCGCCAGCAGCAGGGATGGGGGGGGCCTGAACACTGAAGCTTTCTTT. This codes for CASSRDGGGLNTEAFF.

The V and J genes are TRBV5-6 and TRBJ2-5, with no clear D. CDR3 length: 13 amino acids. Per the germline V gene, CDR1 is SGHDT and CDR2 is YYEEEE. The V gene lost 1 base and the J gene lost 2 bases, with 6 bases spanning the gap. For the CDR3, the DNA is TGTGCCAGCAGCTTGAAACTGCAAGAGACCCAGTACTTC. This gives the protein CASSLKLQETQYF.

This clone came up once. The V and J genes are TRBV15 and TRBJ2-3, with TRBD2 as a possible D gene (5 bases). The V end lost 5 bases, the J end lost 0 bases, and 12 bases lay between the germline ends. Germline CDR1 and CDR2: LNHNV and YYDKDF (reference sequence). CDR3 length: 15 amino acids. Here the CDR3 reads CATSRTPESTDTQYF. In DNA form, the CDR3 reads TGTGCCACCAGCCGGACTCCCGAGAGCACAGATACGCAGTATTTT.

The chain uses TRBV5-1 and TRBJ2-2; the D gene is possibly TRBD2 (6 bases). V was trimmed by 0 bases and J by 4 bases, leaving 13 bases between them. Germline CDR1 and CDR2: SGHRS and YFSETQ. There are 16 residues in the CDR3. In nucleotides, the CDR3 is TGCGCCAGCAGCTTGGCGGGAGCAGTGGGCACCGGGGAGCTGTTTTTT. It translates to CASSLAGAVGTGELFF.

The J gene is TRBJ2-2, the V gene TRBV4-2; D is ambiguous. The germline gives CDR1 LGHNA, CDR2 YNFKEQ. V gave up 0 bases and J gave up 4 bases, with 12 bases separating them. The CDR3 totals 16 residues. For the CDR3, the DNA is TGTGCCAGCAGCCAAGATCGGCAGGATCTCACCGGGGAGCTGTTTTTT. Translating gives CASSQDRQDLTGELFF.

The chain combines TRBV10-3 with TRBJ2-2, with D perhaps given as TRBD1 or TRBD2 (6 bases each). The CDR3 contains 18 residues. Germline CDR1 ENHRY, CDR2 SYGVKD. V lost 0 bases and J 3 bases, leaving 17 bases between the germline ends. CDR3 nucleotide sequence: TGTGCCATCAGTGAGTCGACACAGGGATGGGGGGACACCGGGGAGCTGTTTTTT. Its protein is CAISESTQGWGDTGELFF.

The rearrangement joins TRBV28 to TRBJ2-7, with 7 bases identical to TRBD1. Trimming cost V 6 bases and J 0 bases; bases outside gene matches: 5. Germline-derived CDR1 and CDR2 are MDHEN and SYDVKM. The CDR3 has 14 residues. The CDR3 nucleotides are TGTGCCAGCAGGACGACAGGGTACTCCTACGAGCAGTACTTC. As protein: CASRTTGYSYEQYF. Together with reference TRBV28 and TRBJ2-7, the CDR3 gives the full variable domain: DVKVTQSSRYLVKRTGEKVFLECVQDMDHENMFWYRQDPGLGLRLIYFSYDVKMKEKGDIPEGYSVSREKKERFSLILESASTNQTSMYLCASRTTGYSYEQYFGPGTRLTVT.